The following is a T cell receptor (beta chain) sequence with its context. Its antigen is undetermined. Trimming took 8 bases from V and 7 from J; bases not matched to a gene: 3. CDR3 length: 11 amino acids. Germline V gene lookup returns CDR1 SEHNR and CDR2 FQNEAQ (reference sequence). Reverse transcribing all isolated RNA meant expressed TCRB transcripts were sequenced. Measured with immunoSEQ multiplex PCR; TCRdb has only the in-frame clones, and not every one. The data show hundreds of thousands of clones, with 11% to 15% seen just once and approximately 0.039% held by the top ten. The authors sorted CD4+ naive, central memory, regulatory and stem cell-like memory cells via CD45RO/CCR7/CD25/CD127/CD95/CD27. These data belong to a study of beta chain features in type 1 diabetes. The study, taken as a whole, reports: An over-representation of cells with high TCR expression could result from cDNA sequencing. Whether TCRB rearrangement is influenced by HLA type went unresolved here. Within patients, naive, central memory and Treg TCRB repertoires seemed more similar than within healthy donors. Across all four CD4+ subsets, people with type 1 diabetes showed modestly shorter TCRB CDR3s.

The rearrangement joins TRBV7-9 to TRBJ2-5; TRBD2 matches 8 bases. The source is a man younger than 30 with type 1 diabetes. The sequencing sample was made of naive CD4+ T cells from blood. The CDR3 nucleotides are TGTGCCAGCGGAAGCGGGGGGACCCAGTACTTC. Its protein product is CASGSGGTQYF.